The 3 T cell receptor beta chains reported below all come from one sample, sequenced in a study of CD4 T cells in relation to SARS-CoV-2 and coronaviruses. TCRdb's copy holds only in-frame clones and misses some; the assay was immunoSEQ multiplex PCR. The data hold about 18,000 clones, with roughly 80% observed a single time. Before the COVID-19 pandemic, during about 2011-2019, CD4+ T cells were taken from unexposed donors. After nine to ten days of culture, CD4+ T cells were isolated. These receptors lack a known antigen. Sequenced input: CD4+ T cells from PBMCs, cultured in vitro. The receptors were gathered from a human donor in good health.

CDR3 in amino acids: CASIGEDSSYNEQFF. The CDR3, as DNA: TGTGCCAGCATTGGGGAAGATAGCTCCTACAATGAGCAGTTCTTC. The rearrangement joins TRBV5-4 to TRBJ2-1; D gene unclear. Looked up from germline, CDR1 is SGHNT and CDR2 is YYREEE (reference sequence). V was pared by 6 bases and J by 0 bases, with 13 bases between. The CDR3 is 15 residues long.

The CDR3 here is CASSAGRNQPQHF. For the CDR3, the DNA is TGTGCCAGCTCGGCAGGGCGCAATCAGCCCCAGCATTTT. This chain links TRBV6-5 with TRBJ1-5, with D perhaps TRBD1 (5 bases). Germline CDR1 and CDR2: MNHEY and SVGAGI. This CDR3 has 13 amino acids. The V end lost 8 bases, the J end lost 2 bases, and 10 bases lay between the germline ends.

The chain recombines TRBV12-3 or TRBV12-4 with TRBJ1-1, with D uncertain. V lost 0 bases and J 11 bases, leaving 13 bases between the germline ends. CDR3 length: 13 amino acids. Written as DNA, the CDR3 is TGTGCCAGCAGTTTAGCGCTCGGCTCCGGGGCTTTCTTT. It yields the protein CASSLALGSGAFF.